Here is one T cell receptor beta chain with its context. Its antigen is still unknown. The CDR3 runs 17 residues. Trimming took 1 base from V and 2 from J, leaving 16 bases between them. Germline V gene sequence: CDR1 MGHRA, CDR2 YSYEKL. This entry comes from a study of cytomegalovirus exposure and HLA in healthy donors. Method: immunoSEQ multiplex PCR; TCRdb's copy keeps in-frame clones and lacks some. The table shows 100,000 to 120,000 clones, with approximately 85% occurring only once. Study results and limitations: Rare TCR sequences predominated, though certain public TCRs were found in many donors. Cytomegalovirus association was listed for 164 TCR beta chains. Subsequent analysis revealed that first-cohort TCR clusters tended to co-occur in the approximately 120 validation repertoires.

The chain links TRBV4-1 to TRBJ2-3; tentatively, D is TRBD2 (5 bases). This TCR came from a young woman in good health and CMV-seronegative. The sequencing sample was made of PBMCs. Here the CDR3 reads CASSQVAASGFTDTQYF. The CDR3 DNA follows: TGCGCCAGCAGCCAAGTAGCCGCTTCGGGATTCACAGATACGCAGTATTTT.